This T cell receptor beta chain comes out of a study of T cell responses to AZD1222 COVID-19 vaccine. Broader study findings: Most donors were white British and more were female, and clonal diversity was possibly underestimated. Every sample of the repertoires postdated the peak T cell response. Unmutated variant regions are reportedly the target of nearly half of TCRs that are spike-specific.

Repertoires were generated with immunoSEQ multiplex PCR, while TCRdb's copy carries only in-frame clones and drops some. In the table there are approximately 100,000 clones, 91% of which are singletons. Trimming took off 3 bases at V and 6 bases at J, with 12 bases between the two ends. The CDR3 has 13 amino acids. This clone has only one observation. What it binds is unknown. The receptor comes from an adult in good health. The chain joins TRBV12-3 or TRBV12-4 to TRBJ2-7, with D uncertain. The sample in question was peripheral blood, obtained on day 0 of AZD1222 vaccination. Written as DNA, the CDR3 is TGTGCCAGCAGTTTCGGCGGCCCGGGCGAGCAGTACTTC. This sequence encodes CASSFGGPGEQYF.